The T cell receptor beta chain under discussion was sequenced for a study of T cell repertoires in cytomegalovirus infection. On the study more broadly: CMV epitopes, recently identified HLA-C-restricted and well-studied HLA-B-restricted, were used. Indicated by public TCR beta signatures were CMV infection and matching HLA type.

Study-wide points: In two of eight donors, the top clonotype was HLA-C-restricted CMV-specific. Summed frequency of shared TCR beta families picked out CMV carriers who also had the relevant HLA.

As for this clonotype: Its antigen is still unknown.

TCRdb reprocessed the reads with MiXCR, giving one entry per CDR3 protein. Of around 340,000 distinct CDR3 sequences listed, around 29% were seen once; the top ten hold 15% to 25%. The TCR sequence derives from a human donor in good health (CMV status not recorded). Some clones in this sample may be carry-over from other donors' samples. The source material was cultured PBMCs, sampled from culture after CMV antigen stimulation.

The CDR3 DNA reads as TGTGCCAGCACCCAAAGCGGGAGCTCCTACAATGAGCAGTTCTTC. This encodes CASTQSGSSYNEQFF. The rearrangement links TRBV27 to TRBJ2-1; 8 bases map to TRBD2. CDR1 MNHEY and CDR2 SMNVEV come from the germline V gene (reference sequence). Unmatched junction bases numbered 5, after V lost 7 bases and J lost 0 bases. CDR3 length equals 15 residues.